The present TCR beta chain was sequenced within a study of CD8+ T cells in alopecia areata. At the level of the study: Dosing with tofacitinib proceeded for 6 to 18 months, followed by 6 months off drug.

In this sample, this clone turned up once. Extracted RNA was reverse transcribed into cDNA, the sequencing template. Libraries were prepared by immunoSEQ multiplex PCR; TCRdb keeps only in-frame clonotypes and omits some of them. Here the sample spans around 100,000 clones, about 59% being singletons. Treatment described: oral pan-JAK inhibitor, 5-10 mg twice daily. The CDR3 has 18 amino acids. Trimming pared 1 base from V and 0 bases from J, leaving 18 bases between. CDR1 and CDR2 from the germline V gene are SEHNR and FQNEAQ (reference sequence). This TCR was recovered from a human donor with alopecia areata. The material sequenced was CD8+ T cells sorted from blood, taken at week 24, from a patient treated with tofacitinib. This chain uses TRBV7-9 with TRBJ2-5, with D possibly TRBD1 on 6 matching bases. The CDR3 loop is CASSLGTAHDIYQETQYF. CDR3 DNA: TGTGCCAGCAGCTTAGGGACAGCCCACGACATCTACCAAGAGACCCAGTACTTC.